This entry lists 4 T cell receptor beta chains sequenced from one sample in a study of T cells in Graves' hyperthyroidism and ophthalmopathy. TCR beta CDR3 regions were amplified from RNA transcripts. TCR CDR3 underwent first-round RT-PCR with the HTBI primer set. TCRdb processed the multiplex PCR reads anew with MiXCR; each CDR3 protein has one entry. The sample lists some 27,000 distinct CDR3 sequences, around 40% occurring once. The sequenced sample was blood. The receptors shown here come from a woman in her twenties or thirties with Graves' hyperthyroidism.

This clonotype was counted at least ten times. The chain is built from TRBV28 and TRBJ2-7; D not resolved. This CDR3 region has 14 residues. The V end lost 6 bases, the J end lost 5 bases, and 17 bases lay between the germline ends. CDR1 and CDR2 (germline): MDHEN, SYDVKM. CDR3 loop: CASRPGPAKDEQYF. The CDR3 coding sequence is TGTGCCAGCAGGCCCGGACCCGCCAAGGACGAGCAGTACTTC.

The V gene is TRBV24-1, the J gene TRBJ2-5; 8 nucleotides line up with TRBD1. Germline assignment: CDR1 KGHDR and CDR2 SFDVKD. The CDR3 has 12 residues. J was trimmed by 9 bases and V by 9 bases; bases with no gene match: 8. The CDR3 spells CATGQGGQPQYF. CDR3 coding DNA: TGTGCCACCGGACAGGGCGGCCAGCCCCAGTACTTC.

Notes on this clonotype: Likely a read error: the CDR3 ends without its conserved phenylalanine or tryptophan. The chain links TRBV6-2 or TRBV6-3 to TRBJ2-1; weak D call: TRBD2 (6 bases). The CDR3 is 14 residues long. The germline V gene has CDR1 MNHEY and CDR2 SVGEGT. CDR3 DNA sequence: TGCGCCAGCCTAGGAGGGCTGTCCTACAATGAGCAGTTCCTC. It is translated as CASLGGLSYNEQFL.

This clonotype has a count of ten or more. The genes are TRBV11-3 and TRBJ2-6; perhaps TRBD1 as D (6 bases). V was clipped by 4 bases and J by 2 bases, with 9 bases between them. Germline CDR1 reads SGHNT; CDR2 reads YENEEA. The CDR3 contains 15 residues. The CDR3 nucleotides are TGTGCCAGCAGCTCCTACAGGGCTGGGGCCAACGTCCTGACTTTC. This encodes CASSSYRAGANVLTF. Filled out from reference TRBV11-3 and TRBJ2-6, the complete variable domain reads EAGVVQSPRYKIIEKKQPVAFWCNPISGHNTLYWYLQNLGQGPELLIRYENEEAVDDSQLPKDRFSAERLKGVDSTLKIQPAELGDSAVYLCASSSYRAGANVLTFGAGSRLTVL.